A selection of T cell receptor beta chains follows, all from one sample in a study of shared clonotypes between healthy human individuals. Method: immunoSEQ multiplex PCR; TCRdb's copy keeps in-frame clones and lacks some. The sample has around 500,000 clones, about 82% seen once. The specimen was PBMCs. The receptors shown here come from a woman between 40 and 55 years old in good health. Some clones in this sample may be carry-over from other donors' samples. The CDR3 runs from the conserved cysteine through the conserved F or W. A D gene is named only where the DNA matches it firmly. Only some rows state a clone size, as once, few, many or a class for expanded clones.

>-|TRBJ2-2|TRBV5-1|-
TGCGCCAGCCGTGGACGGGGCGGGGAGCTGTTTTTT
CASRGRGGELFF
>-|TRBJ2-1|TRBV28|-
TGTGCCAGCAGTTTAGGATACAGTGAGCAGTTCTTC
CASSLGYSEQFF
>-|TRBJ2-1|TRBV7-9|-
TGTGCCAGCAGCACTTCACAGGGATTGCAGTTCTTC
CASSTSQGLQFF
>-|TRBJ1-1|TRBV7-2|-
TGTGCCAGCAGTTTTTCGGACATGCGGGACACTGAAGCTTTCTTT
CASSFSDMRDTEAFF
>TRBD2|TRBJ2-5|TRBV4-2|few
TGTGCCAGCAGCCAAGACATCAGCGGGAGACAAGAGACCCAGTACTTC
CASSQDISGRQETQYF
>TRBD1|TRBJ1-3|TRBV7-9|-
TGTGCCAGCAGCCCCGGACAGGGGGCGCGTGGAAACACCATATATTTT
CASSPGQGARGNTIYF
>-|TRBJ1-3|TRBV5-4|-
TGTGCCAGCAGCTTGGCTACATCTGGAAACACCATATATTTT
CASSLATSGNTIYF
>TRBD1|TRBJ1-1|TRBV6-5|-
TGTGCCAGCAGTTTATCGGACAGGGGGGCCACTGAAGCTTTCTTT
CASSLSDRGATEAFF
>TRBD2|TRBJ2-2|TRBV5-1|-
TGCGCCAGCAGCGATAGCGGGAGGGCCGCCGGGGAGCTGTTTTTT
CASSDSGRAAGELFF
>-|TRBJ2-2|TRBV6-4|-
TGTGCCAGCAGTGTCCGAGGGGCCAACACCGGGGAGCTGTTTTTT
CASSVRGANTGELFF
>TRBD2|TRBJ2-1|TRBV28|-
TGTGCCAGCGGACGGACTAGCTCATACAATGAGCAGTTCTTC
CASGRTSSYNEQFF
>-|TRBJ2-5|TRBV6-6|once
TGTGCCAGCACCAGCCGGGTGGGCCAAGAGACCCAGTACTTC
CASTSRVGQETQYF
>-|TRBJ2-1|TRBV21-1|-
TGTGCCAGCAGCAAGGCCAGACTAGTTTTCGGGTACAATGAGCAGTTCTTC
CASSKARLVFGYNEQFF
>TRBD2|TRBJ2-1|TRBV2|-
TGTGCCAGCAGTCGACTAGCGGGAGGGTCCTACAATGAGCAGTTCTTC
CASSRLAGGSYNEQFF
>-|TRBJ2-1|TRBV19|-
TGTGCCAGTGACAAAGGTTATGAGCAGTTCTTC
CASDKGYEQFF
>TRBD1|TRBJ1-1|TRBV28|few
TGTGCCAGCATCCGGGGGACAGGGGGAACTGAAGCTTTCTTT
CASIRGTGGTEAFF
>TRBD2|TRBJ2-2|TRBV9|-
TGTGCCAGCAGCGTAGGGCTAGCGGGCACCGGGGAGCTGTTTTTT
CASSVGLAGTGELFF
>TRBD1|TRBJ1-5|TRBV2|-
TGTGCCGGATCAGGGGGAAGTCAGCCCCAGCATTTT
CAGSGGSQPQHF
>TRBD2|TRBJ2-5|TRBV5-1|once
TGCGCCAGCAGCATAGGACTAGTCCAAGAGACCCAGTACTTC
CASSIGLVQETQYF
>-|TRBJ1-1|TRBV7-2|-
TGTGCCAGCAGGTTGGGTCAGAACACTGAAGCTTTCTTT
CASRLGQNTEAFF
>-|TRBJ2-4|TRBV5-1|-
TGCGCCAGCAGCCCCGGGACAGCGGGTAAAAACATTCAGTACTTC
CASSPGTAGKNIQYF
>-|TRBJ2-7|TRBV10-1|-
TGCGCCAGCAGTGAGCTGGGGATTGGAGACGAGCAGTACTTC
CASSELGIGDEQYF
>-|TRBJ2-5|TRBV5-4|once
TGTGCCAGCAGCCTTCCACTGACCTCGGCCGAGACCCAGTACTTC
CASSLPLTSAETQYF
>TRBD2|TRBJ2-1|TRBV29-1|once
TGCAGCGTTGGGCGGGAGGGAACCTACAATGAGCAGTTCTTC
CSVGREGTYNEQFF
>-|TRBJ2-5|TRBV30|-
TGTGCCTGGAGTACTCCGGGACTCCAAGAGACCCAGTACTTC
CAWSTPGLQETQYF
>-|TRBJ2-1|TRBV29-1|-
TGCAGTCAAACCCGTAGCTCCTACAATGAGCAGTTCTTC
CSQTRSSYNEQFF
>TRBD2|TRBJ2-7|TRBV2|-
TGTGCCAGCAGTGAAAGGCTAGCGGGGGGCTACGAGCAGTACTTC
CASSERLAGGYEQYF
>TRBD1|TRBJ2-5|TRBV6-1|-
TGTGCCAGCAGTGCATGGGACAGCCAAGAGACCCAGTACTTC
CASSAWDSQETQYF
>TRBD2|TRBJ2-3|TRBV5-1|many
TGCGCCAGCAGCTTGGTCCCTAGCGGGAGGGGTACAGATACGCAGTATTTT
CASSLVPSGRGTDTQYF
>-|TRBJ1-1|TRBV7-8|-
TGTGCCAGCAGCTCAACCATGAACACTGAAGCTTTCTTT
CASSSTMNTEAFF
>-|TRBJ2-2|TRBV30|-
TGTGCCTGGAGCGCGGGGTTCGGGGAGCTGTTTTTT
CAWSAGFGELFF
>-|TRBJ1-4|TRBV15|-
TGTGCCACCAGCAGAGGGCCTGAAAAACTGTTTTTT
CATSRGPEKLFF
>TRBD2|TRBJ2-7|TRBV5-4|-
TGTGCCAGCAGCCAACCCGGGACTAGCTCCTACGAGCAGTACTTC
CASSQPGTSSYEQYF
>TRBD2|TRBJ2-1|TRBV9|-
TGTGCCAGCAGCGTAGCTCCCGGGACTAGCGGGAACAATGAGCAGTTCTTC
CASSVAPGTSGNNEQFF
>-|TRBJ2-7|TRBV6-1|-
TGTGCCAGCAGTGAAGAGGGTTTCCCTTCCTACGAGCAGTACTTC
CASSEEGFPSYEQYF
>TRBD2|TRBJ2-3|TRBV6-1|-
TGTGCCAGCAGTGCCGGGACTAGCGGGAGCACAGATACGCAGTATTTT
CASSAGTSGSTDTQYF
>-|TRBJ2-7|TRBV27|-
TGTGCCAGCAGTTTATTAGGCCAAGGCGAGCAGTACTTC
CASSLLGQGEQYF
>-|TRBJ2-2|TRBV9|once
TGTGCCAGCAGCGCCCCCACCGGGACTCGCCCCGGGGAGCTGTTTTTT
CASSAPTGTRPGELFF
>TRBD2|TRBJ2-2|TRBV7-2|-
TGTGCCAGCAGCTTAGCGTCTAGCGGAGGCACCGGGGAGCTGTTTTTT
CASSLASSGGTGELFF
>-|TRBJ2-1|TRBV7-2|-
TGTGCCAGCACCCCTAGGGCCCATGACCAGTTCTTC
CASTPRAHDQFF
>TRBD1|TRBJ1-6|TRBV6-6|once
TGTGCCAGCAGTCCTCAGGGGGCCAATAATTCACCCCTCCACTTT
CASSPQGANNSPLHF
>-|TRBJ2-7|TRBV6-6|once
TGTGCCAGCAGTTACCAACTCGGATACGAGCAGTACTTC
CASSYQLGYEQYF
>-|TRBJ1-1|TRBV7-8|-
TGTGCCAGCAGCTCAGGAGGCCCTAGTACTGAAGCTTTCTTT
CASSSGGPSTEAFF
>TRBD1|TRBJ1-2|TRBV30|-
TGTGCCTGGAACGACAGGGGATCTGGCTACACCTTC
CAWNDRGSGYTF
>-|TRBJ2-1|TRBV6-6|-
TGTGCCAGCAGTTCTGGGCGGGATGGCTATGAGCAGTTCTTC
CASSSGRDGYEQFF
>-|TRBJ2-1|TRBV4-2|many
TGTGCCAGCAGCCAAGATCCGACTAGTGGCTACAATGAGCAGTTCTTC
CASSQDPTSGYNEQFF
>-|TRBJ1-2|TRBV6-1|-
TGTGCCAGTCAGAGTGAGGCTGAGACCTTC
CASQSEAETF
>-|TRBJ2-7|TRBV28|-
TGTGCCAGCAGTCCCCCGTGGGGAGGCTCCTACGAGCAGTACTTC
CASSPPWGGSYEQYF
>-|TRBJ1-1|TRBV4-1|-
TGCGCCAGCAGCCAGGGCCGCCTGAACACTGAAGCTTTCTTT
CASSQGRLNTEAFF
>-|TRBJ1-1|TRBV7-9|-
TGTGCCAGCAGCTTGACCTTGAACACTGAAGCTTTCTTT
CASSLTLNTEAFF
>-|TRBJ1-1|TRBV5-5|-
TGTGCCAGCAGCCCGGTATTGGAGAACACTGAAGCTTTCTTT
CASSPVLENTEAFF
>-|TRBJ2-7|TRBV5-6|-
TGTGCCAGCAGCTTGCCGCGAGGCGAGCAGTACTTC
CASSLPRGEQYF
>-|TRBJ2-2|TRBV7-9|-
TGTGCCTTCGAAGGGGTGGAAAACACCGGGGAGCTGTTTTTT
CAFEGVENTGELFF
>-|TRBJ2-7|TRBV4-2|-
TGTGCCAGCAGCCCCCCCGCCCCGTGGGACGAGCAGTACTTC
CASSPPAPWDEQYF
>-|TRBJ2-7|TRBV7-2|-
TGTGCCAGCAGCCCAGGATGGGGGAGAGACCGCCGCGAGCAGTACTTC
CASSPGWGRDRREQYF
>TRBD2|TRBJ2-4|TRBV7-8|few
TGTGCCAGCAGCCCCTCGCTAGCGGTCAAAAACATTCAGTACTTC
CASSPSLAVKNIQYF
>TRBD1|TRBJ1-5|TRBV6-4|-
TGTGCCAGCAGTGAAGGGACAGGGGGACAGCCCCAGCATTTT
CASSEGTGGQPQHF
>-|TRBJ1-2|TRBV21-1|-
TGTGCCAGCAGCAGAGAAACAGGGGTCTATGGCTACACCTTC
CASSRETGVYGYTF
>-|TRBJ2-3|TRBV28|many
TGTGCCAGCAGTTTATCCCGGGTAGCAGATACGCAGTATTTT
CASSLSRVADTQYF